These 17 T cell receptor beta chains originate from one sample sequenced in a study of regulatory T cells in long-lasting Graves disease (dated by TCRdb to the early 2020s). The library was generated by multiplex PCR. The listed sequencing device is Illumina HiSeq 4000. CDR3 regions were amplified by Arm-PCR with iRepertoire HTBI primers to construct TCR beta libraries. TCRdb took the public reads, trimmed them with fastp at Q25, ran MiXCR for clone calling and kept in-frame beta chains. Rows with one shared CDR3 protein collapse into an entry with the most common genes and DNA. The sample profile shows fewer than 450,000 distinct CDR3 sequences; around 21% of them were found once. Jointly, the top ten make up under 25% of the sample. Sample time point, as interpreted from the label and publication: persistent/refractory GD, antithyroid drugs over 5 years with positive TRAb. RNA was extracted from PBMCs in TRIzol for both TCR sequencing and RNA sequencing.

Material: peripheral blood mononuclear cells (PBMCs), obtained when the disease was refractory, from a patient treated with antithyroid drugs. The receptor source for this set is a female donor with Graves disease.

This sequence joins TRBV4-1 and TRBJ1-1; D gene uncertain. V lost 0 bases, J lost 0 bases, and 14 bases lay in between. The CDR3 extends over 17 amino acids. Looked up from germline, CDR1 is MGHRA and CDR2 is YSYEKL. Here the CDR3 reads CASSQEWAAIMNTEAFF. The CDR3 nucleotides read TGCGCCAGCAGCCAAGAATGGGCAGCAATTATGAACACTGAAGCTTTCTTT.

There are many counts of this clonotype. V is TRBV20-1 and J is TRBJ2-7, with D possibly TRBD2 on 5 matching bases. Trimming removed 6 bases at V and 0 bases at J, with 12 bases between. CDR1 and CDR2 (germline): DFQATT, SNEGSKA (reference sequence). The CDR3 extends over 13 amino acids. The chain's CDR3 is CSASAEFSYEQYF. CDR3 DNA: TGCAGTGCGTCAGCGGAATTCTCCTACGAGCAGTACTTC.

A few counts support this clonotype. The V gene is TRBV19, the J gene TRBJ1-5; maybe TRBD1 (5 bases). The CDR3 covers 16 residues. V lost 4 bases and J 2 bases, leaving 15 bases between the germline ends. Germline V lookup: CDR1 LNHDA, CDR2 SQIVND (reference sequence). The CDR3 loop reads CASSTLPRGGNQPQHF. In DNA, the CDR3 is TGTGCCAGTAGTACCCTCCCGAGGGGTGGCAATCAGCCCCAGCATTTT.

The CDR3 DNA sequence: TGTGCCAGCAGCTTAGACCCGACAGGGGAGTACGAGCAGTACTTC. Encoded protein: CASSLDPTGEYEQYF. The V and J genes are TRBV7-3 and TRBJ2-7, with 8 nucleotides matching TRBD1. The length of the CDR3 is 15 residues. The V gene's germline CDR1 is SGHTA and CDR2 FQGTGA. With 2 bases clipped from V and 4 bases from J, the junction kept 7 bases outside the gene matches.

The gene calls are TRBV7-6 and TRBJ1-1, with D hard to call. CDR1 is SGHVS, CDR2 FNYEAQ, per germline. The CDR3 totals 17 residues. With 1 base removed from V and 4 bases from J, the gap between germline ends came to 19 bases. The CDR3 coding sequence is TGTGCCAGCAGCTTAGGGGCGGCGGGGTTATTTACCACTGAAGCTTTCTTT. Protein: CASSLGAAGLFTTEAFF.

This clonotype was detected ten times or more. The chain uses TRBV27 and TRBJ2-5, with D tentatively TRBD1 (6 bases). Germline loops: CDR1 MNHEY, CDR2 SMNVEV (reference sequence). V lost 5 bases and J 4 bases, leaving 17 bases between the germline ends. The CDR3 totals 15 residues. CDR3 sequence reads: CASSTGTDGRETQYF. CDR3 sequence (DNA): TGTGCCAGCAGTACAGGGACGGACGGCCGAGAGACCCAGTACTTC.

V gene TRBV7-3 combines with J gene TRBJ2-5, with D hard to call. The CDR3 length is 13 residues. Trimming shortened V by 4 bases and J by 5 bases, and 11 bases separated the two germline ends. The V gene's germline CDR1 is SGHTA and CDR2 FQGTGA. This CDR3 is CASSSNLTETQYF. CDR3 coding DNA: TGTGCCAGCAGCTCAAATTTAACGGAGACCCAGTACTTC. Based on the CDR3 plus reference TRBV7-3 and TRBJ2-5, the full variable domain is GAGVSQTPSNKVTEKGKYVELRCDPISGHTALYWYRQSLGQGPEFLIYFQGTGAADDSGLPNDRFFAVRPEGSVSTLKIQRTERGDSAVYLCASSSNLTETQYFGPGTRLLVL.

This chain uses TRBV28 with TRBJ2-1, with 12 bases lining up with TRBD2. V lost 2 bases to trimming and J lost 3 bases; unmatched junction nucleotides: 2. The CDR3 runs 16 residues. Germline V gives CDR1 MDHEN, CDR2 SYDVKM. CDR3 DNA sequence: TGTGCCAGCAGTTTACTAGCGGGAGGGGGCTACAATGAGCAGTTCTTC. Its translation: CASSLLAGGGYNEQFF.

This clonotype appeared a few times. V usage is TRBV9 and J usage is TRBJ1-2, with D hard to call. In germline, CDR1 is SGDLS, CDR2 YYNGEE. Trimming stripped 5 bases from V and 7 bases from J, with 12 bases between. This CDR3 region has 12 residues. The CDR3 nucleotides are TGTGCCAGCAGTAAAGATACGGGTGGCTACACCTTC. This translates into CASSKDTGGYTF. Supplemented by reference TRBV9 and TRBJ1-2, the full variable domain reads DSGVTQTPKHLITATGQRVTLRCSPRSGDLSVYWYQQSLDQGLQFLIQYYNGEERAKGNILERFSAQQFPDLHSELNLSSLELGDSALYFCASSKDTGGYTFGSGTRLTVV.

This clonotype was seen a few times. The rearrangement uses TRBV14 and TRBJ2-2; 14 positions agree with TRBD2. In germline, CDR1 is SGHDN, CDR2 FVKESK. This CDR3 spans 22 amino acids. The V segment lost 4 bases and the J segment 0 bases; nucleotides outside the gene matches: 16. CDR3 region: CASSPRRHLGLAGDPNTGELFF. The CDR3 bases are TGTGCCAGCAGCCCTCGTCGACACCTGGGACTAGCGGGAGACCCGAACACCGGGGAGCTGTTTTTT.

This clonotype was picked up a small number of times. CDR3 sequence reads: CASSQQALKTLVGYTF. In DNA form, the CDR3 reads TGTGCCAGCAGCCAGCAGGCCCTAAAGACCTTAGTAGGCTACACCTTC. The rearrangement uses TRBV14 and TRBJ1-2; the D is unclear. Germline values: CDR1 SGHDN, CDR2 FVKESK. V was pared by 3 bases and J by 8 bases, with 22 bases between. The CDR3 length is 16 residues.

The chain employs TRBV19 and TRBJ2-5, with 9 nucleotides matching TRBD1. CDR3 length equals 18 residues. Germline V gene data show CDR1 as LNHDA and CDR2 as SQIVND (reference sequence). J was trimmed by 5 bases and V by 4 bases; bases with no gene match: 17. The CDR3 DNA reads TGTGCCAGTAGTACCCCCGGGACAGGGCCTAGGGAAGGGGAGACCCAGTACTTC. Translating it yields CASSTPGTGPREGETQYF.

This clonotype has more than one count but fewer than ten. The chain recombines TRBV6-2 or TRBV6-3 with TRBJ1-2; D remains unclear. This CDR3 is built from 11 residues. The germline V gene encodes CDR1 MNHEY and CDR2 SVGEGT. V was shortened by 5 bases and J by 8 bases, with 9 bases between the two germline ends. In DNA form, the CDR3 reads TGTGCCAGCAGTGACGGTTGGGGCTACACCTTC. This gives the protein CASSDGWGYTF.

The V gene is TRBV12-3 or TRBV12-4, the J gene TRBJ1-4, with 7 bases fitting TRBD1. The length of the CDR3 is 16 residues. V lost 3 bases to trimming and J lost 2 bases; unmatched junction nucleotides: 6. The CDR3 is CASSLAGGGTNEKLFF. The CDR3 DNA reads as TGTGCCAGCAGTTTGGCAGGGGGAGGCACTAATGAAAAACTGTTTTTT.

This clonotype was observed many times. The rearrangement joins TRBV3-1 to TRBJ1-1; D unclear. The CDR3 is 14 amino acids. Per germline, CDR1 LGHDT and CDR2 YNNKEL (reference sequence). The germline V and J ends were trimmed by 0 bases and 4 bases, with 9 bases remaining between them. DNA of the CDR3: TGTGCCAGCAGCCAAGACCACAGAGGCACTGAAGCTTTCTTT. Translation: CASSQDHRGTEAFF.

In its sample, this clonotype was seen many times. V gene TRBV30 combines with J gene TRBJ1-1, with D perhaps TRBD1 (5 bases). The CDR3 spans 16 residues. Germline V gene data show CDR1 as GTSNPN and CDR2 as SVGIG (reference sequence). Trimming removed 4 bases at V and 1 base at J, with 19 bases between. The CDR3, as DNA: TGTGCCTGGACCCTCCAGCGACCGACAGAGAACACTGAAGCTTTCTTT. Translation gives CAWTLQRPTENTEAFF.

This chain uses TRBV7-2 with TRBJ1-3; D gene uncertain. The CDR3 is made up of 16 amino acids. With 1 base removed from V and 0 bases from J, the gap between germline ends came to 10 bases. From germline, CDR1 is SGHTA and CDR2 FQGNSA. CDR3 amino acids: CASSLVVSSSGNTIYF. The CDR3 region has the DNA TGTGCCAGCAGCTTAGTTGTGTCAAGCTCTGGAAACACCATATATTTT.